This passage covers 20 T cell receptor beta chains from one sample sequenced in a study of blood T cells in healthy people across ages. Primers used in a second PCR of about 6 to 11 cycles were a sample-barcoded 5' primer and a J-beta primer mix. TCRdb passed the 5' RACE reads through MiXCR, listing each CDR3 protein once. The sample consists of hundreds of thousands of distinct CDR3 sequences, around half of them appearing once. The sequenced sample was blood. The receptors were gathered from a man aged 80 or over in good health.

The chain links TRBV3-1 to TRBJ2-1; D is undetermined. The V gene lost 1 base and the J gene lost 0 bases, with 10 bases spanning the gap. The CDR3 totals 16 residues. Germline assignment: CDR1 LGHDT and CDR2 YNNKEL (reference sequence). Written as DNA, the CDR3 is TGTGCCAGCAGCCAAGGCTCACTGAGCTCCTACAATGAGCAGTTCTTC. Its protein product is CASSQGSLSSYNEQFF.

The chain employs TRBV7-8 and TRBJ2-5; 8 bases agree with TRBD1. This CDR3 has 15 amino acids. The V and J ends lost 5 bases and 2 bases, in that order; junction bases with no gene match: 7. The germline gives CDR1 SGHVS, CDR2 FQNEAQ. The CDR3 region is CASSNGDRRQETQYF. CDR3 sequence (DNA): TGTGCCAGCAGCAACGGGGACAGGAGACAAGAGACCCAGTACTTC.

The J gene is TRBJ2-4, the V gene TRBV28; D might be TRBD1 or TRBD2, each matching 5 bases. There are 14 residues in the CDR3. Germline V gene lookup returns CDR1 MDHEN and CDR2 SYDVKM. The V and J ends lost 5 bases and 13 bases respectively, with 21 bases between them. The DNA of the CDR3 is TGTGCCAGCAGTCCGGGCCTTCCATTGGGGGAGCAGTACTTC. Its translation: CASSPGLPLGEQYF.

The chain combines TRBV14 with TRBJ2-3, with TRBD2 as a possible D gene (6 bases). The CDR3 is 18 amino acids. V lost 4 bases, J lost 14 bases, and 34 bases lay in between. CDR1 is SGHDN and CDR2 is FVKESK in the germline V gene. The CDR3 nucleotides read TGTGCCAGCAGCCCGGAGCGGTTATCGGCGGGAATACACAGAGACGCGTATTTT. It specifies CASSPERLSAGIHRDAYF.

The chain uses TRBV20-1 and TRBJ2-5; the match to TRBD2 covers 8 bases. Trimming cost V 4 bases and J 2 bases; bases outside gene matches: 3. CDR3 length: 13 amino acids. The germline CDR1 and CDR2 sequences are DFQATT and SNEGSKA (reference sequence). The CDR3 DNA sequence: TGCAGTGCTAACAGCGGGGGACAAGAGACCCAGTACTTC. Its translation: CSANSGGQETQYF.

This clonotype occurred many times. This chain uses TRBV29-1 with TRBJ2-7, with 8 bases matching TRBD1. The J segment lost 2 bases and the V segment lost 4 bases, leaving 1 base of the junction unmatched. The CDR3 contains 12 residues. Germline V gene data show CDR1 as SQVTM and CDR2 as ANQGSEA. The CDR3, as DNA: TGCAGCGTTGCGACAGGGGCCTACGAGCAGTACTTC. Protein sequence: CSVATGAYEQYF.

The chain joins TRBV7-2 to TRBJ2-7; 8 bases are shared with TRBD1. The J call may not be correct, given that the DNA end is closer to TRBJ2-4. The CDR3 is 14 amino acids. In germline, CDR1 is SGHTA, CDR2 FQGNSA. In DNA form, the CDR3 reads TGTGCCAGCAGCATAAGACAGGGGAGAAACATTCAGTACTTC. Translating gives CASSIRQGRNIQYF.

This rearrangement joins TRBV14 to TRBJ1-2; the D is unclear. V lost 2 bases and J 2 bases, leaving 6 bases between the germline ends. This CDR3 has 13 residues. From germline, CDR1 is SGHDN and CDR2 FVKESK. CDR3 DNA sequence: TGTGCCAGCAGCCAATCGGTAAACTATGGCTACACCTTC. Translated, it gives CASSQSVNYGYTF.

The chain links TRBV9 to TRBJ1-4; a possible D gene is TRBD1 (5 bases). V was trimmed by 2 bases and J by 12 bases, leaving 20 bases between them. The germline CDR1 and CDR2 sequences are SGDLS and YYNGEE. CDR3 length: 15 amino acids. CDR3 residues: CASSVYPGPRGELFF. In DNA form, the CDR3 reads TGTGCCAGCAGCGTTTACCCCGGGCCACGAGGGGAACTGTTTTTT.

This chain joins TRBV10-3 and TRBJ2-7; 10 bases are shared with TRBD2. Germline assignment: CDR1 ENHRY and CDR2 SYGVKD. V was clipped by 1 base and J by 7 bases; unmatched bases: 10. The CDR3 length is 16 residues. The CDR3 DNA reads TGTGCCATCAGTGAGTGGCCTAGCGGGAGTTCCGCTGAGCAGTACTTC. It specifies CAISEWPSGSSAEQYF.

In this sample, this clonotype turned up once. This chain links TRBV4-1 with TRBJ2-2, with D unclear. This CDR3 has 13 residues. The germline V gene has CDR1 MGHRA and CDR2 YSYEKL. Trimming shortened V by 0 bases and J by 7 bases, and 6 bases separated the two germline ends. CDR3 sequence: CASSQDSYGELFF. The CDR3 DNA follows: TGCGCCAGCAGCCAAGATAGTTACGGGGAGCTGTTTTTT.

This clonotype has just one count. V and J are TRBV11-2 and TRBJ2-3, with TRBD1 matching over 9 bases. The germline V gene has CDR1 SGHAT and CDR2 FQNNGV. V gave up 5 bases and J gave up 6 bases; unmatched junction bases: 15. CDR3 length: 17 residues. CDR3 sequence reads: CASSQEDRGWVTDTQYF. As DNA, the CDR3 is TGTGCCAGCAGCCAGGAGGACAGGGGTTGGGTCACGGATACGCAGTATTTT.

The gene calls are TRBV6-1 and TRBJ1-2; possible D gene TRBD1, 5 bases. Germline loops: CDR1 MNHNS, CDR2 SASEGT. The CDR3 spans 15 residues. Between the trimmed V and J ends, which lost 0 bases and 2 bases, there was a span of 10 bases. CDR3 DNA: TGTGCCAGCAGTGAAGCTCCAGGGACCAACTATGGCTACACCTTC. It yields the protein CASSEAPGTNYGYTF.

The gene calls are TRBV12-3 or TRBV12-4 and TRBJ2-1, with D perhaps matching TRBD2 (6 bases). There are 15 residues in the CDR3. The germline V and J ends were trimmed by 7 bases and 7 bases, with 20 bases remaining between them. This CDR3 is CASNPGRYVGNEQFF. The CDR3 DNA is TGTGCCAGCAACCCAGGGAGGTACGTTGGTAATGAGCAGTTCTTC.

V is TRBV6-1 and J is TRBJ2-7; possible D gene TRBD1, 5 bases. CDR1 and CDR2 (germline): MNHNS, SASEGT. The CDR3 runs to 13 residues. Trimming stripped 5 bases from V and 4 bases from J, with 12 bases between. The chain's CDR3 is CASSTRQFYEQYF. DNA for the CDR3: TGTGCCAGCAGTACCCGACAGTTTTACGAGCAGTACTTC.

The chain couples TRBV5-6 to TRBJ2-5; D not resolved. This CDR3 has 13 amino acids. Trimming left V 6 bases short and J 4 bases short, with 13 bases between. CDR1 is SGHDT and CDR2 is YYEEEE in the germline V gene. Written as DNA, the CDR3 is TGTGCCAGCATCATTGGCTGTGGAGAGACCCAGTACTTC. It specifies CASIIGCGETQYF.

The chain joins TRBV25-1 to TRBJ2-7; 8 bases fit TRBD2. The V gene end was trimmed by 4 bases and the J gene end by 6 bases; junction bases not matched to a gene: 5. Germline-derived CDR1 and CDR2 are MGHDK and SYGVNS. There are 13 residues in the CDR3. As DNA, the CDR3 is TGTGCCAGCAGTGCGGGGGGGTACGGCGAGCAGTACTTC. Translating it yields CASSAGGYGEQYF.

The rearrangement links TRBV29-1 to TRBJ1-1; 8 nucleotides agree with TRBD1. CDR3 length: 11 amino acids. V gave up 6 bases and J gave up 5 bases; unmatched junction bases: 2. Looked up from germline, CDR1 is SQVTM and CDR2 is ANQGSEA. This chain's CDR3 is CSVGQATEAFF. The CDR3, as DNA: TGCAGCGTGGGACAGGCGACTGAAGCTTTCTTT.

The chain recombines TRBV7-9 with TRBJ2-1, with 8 bases identical to TRBD2. The CDR3 is 17 residues long. V was pared by 7 bases and J by 9 bases, with 20 bases of the junction left unmatched. Germline V lookup: CDR1 SEHNR, CDR2 FQNEAQ (reference sequence). In nucleotides, the CDR3 is TGTGCCAGCAACTCTGAACCGGGACTAGGGTCTGAGGGTGAGCAGTTCTTC. Protein product: CASNSEPGLGSEGEQFF.

This clonotype appeared many times. The chain has TRBV4-2 and TRBJ2-7; 10 bases fit TRBD2. The CDR3 extends over 15 amino acids. Trimming cost V 0 bases and J 3 bases; bases outside gene matches: 2. Per the germline V gene, CDR1 is LGHNA and CDR2 is YNFKEQ. CDR3 bases: TGTGCCAGCAGCCAAGATACTAGCGGGATCTACGAGCAGTACTTC. It is translated as CASSQDTSGIYEQYF.